Shown below are 7 T cell receptor beta chains from a single sample sequenced in a study of TIL therapy for anti-PD-1-resistant metastatic lung cancer. The libraries were made with immunoSEQ v3. The protocol was immunoSEQ multiplex PCR, while the TCRdb copy is restricted to in-frame clones and leaves out a portion. This table holds about 48,000 clones, 65% to 80% found once. Time point here: pre-treatment sample, taken before nivolumab and TIL therapy. Most excised metastases sampled were pleural nodules or supraclavicular lymph nodes. Material: tumor tissue, obtained at baseline. The receptors were gathered from a person aged 25-80 years with non-small cell lung cancer.

The table lists this clone with a few counts. V usage is TRBV18 and J usage is TRBJ1-2, with TRBD1 as a possible D gene (6 bases). The CDR3 covers 16 residues. Germline CDR1 KGHSH, CDR2 LQKENI. V was pared by 3 bases and J by 4 bases, with 18 bases between. The DNA of the CDR3 is TGTGCCAGCTCACCGGTTAGCAGGGGAACCTTCTATGGCTACACCTTC. Amino acid sequence: CASSPVSRGTFYGYTF.

The rearrangement joins TRBV5-3 to TRBJ2-2; 9 positions match TRBD1. TRBV5-3 is treated as an ORF (open reading frame) with a function not yet certain. V shed 2 bases, J shed 5 bases, and the junction held 10 bases outside the gene matches. The CDR3 has 17 amino acids. This chain's CDR3 is CARSLVGQGRSTGELFF. As DNA, the CDR3 is TGTGCCAGAAGCTTAGTGGGACAGGGTCGTTCGACCGGGGAGCTGTTTTTT.

This clone was counted a few times. The gene calls are TRBV10-3 and TRBJ1-6, with 9 bases matching TRBD1. J lost 6 bases, V lost 3 bases, and 15 bases had no gene match. This CDR3 spans 19 amino acids. Germline V CDR1 and CDR2: ENHRY, SYGVKD. CDR3 residues: CAISDRGQGGNIGNSPLHF. CDR3 coding DNA: TGTGCCATCAGTGACCGGGGACAGGGCGGGAATATTGGTAATTCACCCCTCCACTTT.

This rearrangement joins TRBV29-1 to TRBJ1-2, with no clear D. There are 10 residues in the CDR3. Germline values: CDR1 SQVTM, CDR2 ANQGSEA. Trimming took 4 bases from V and 6 from J, leaving 6 bases between them. The CDR3 DNA follows: TGCAGCGTTGTTGTTGATGGCTACACCTTC. Its translation is CSVVVDGYTF.

The chain has TRBV29-1 and TRBJ1-1; 7 bases map to TRBD1. The germline V gene has CDR1 SQVTM and CDR2 ANQGSEA. Germline trimming cut 6 bases from V and 8 bases from J; bases unmatched to any gene: 9. This CDR3 has 12 residues. The CDR3 DNA is TGCAGCGTACAACAGGGGATAGGAGAAGCTTTCTTT. It specifies CSVQQGIGEAFF.

The rearrangement joins TRBV6-4 to TRBJ2-3, with TRBD2 matching over 11 bases. Germline CDR1 is MRHNA and CDR2 is SNTAGT. Trimming at V came to 5 bases and at J to 3 bases, leaving 1 base not matched to a gene. The CDR3 covers 14 residues. The CDR3 sequence is CASSLAGGTDTQYF. CDR3 DNA sequence: TGTGCCAGCAGTTTAGCGGGAGGGACAGATACGCAGTATTTT.

The rearrangement joins TRBV4-1 to TRBJ1-2, with 7 bases fitting TRBD1. The CDR3 extends over 14 amino acids. With V trimmed by 3 bases and J by 3 bases, 4 bases remained unmatched. The germline CDR1 and CDR2 sequences are MGHRA and YSYEKL. Here the CDR3 reads CASSQPGTDYGYTF. The CDR3 nucleotides read TGCGCCAGCAGCCAGCCCGGGACAGACTATGGCTACACCTTC.